The 3 T cell receptor beta chains given below trace back to one sample, sequenced in a study of T cells after yellow fever vaccination. One entry per CDR3 protein, called by TCRdb with MiXCR from the 5' RACE reads. The table has some 670,000 distinct CDR3 sequences, over 9% seen once; the top ten hold about 15%. Sequenced material: PBMCs, taken on the day of the yellow fever booster vaccination. The receptor set was obtained from a man aged 30 to 45 who received the YFV17D yellow fever vaccine.

This clonotype was observed many times. The chain uses TRBV12-3 or TRBV12-4 and TRBJ2-5; D is undetermined. The V end lost 3 bases, the J end lost 6 bases, and 11 bases lay between the germline ends. The CDR3 has 13 amino acids. CDR3 residues: CASSFRQFKTQYF. The CDR3 nucleotides are TGTGCCAGCAGTTTCCGTCAGTTCAAGACCCAGTACTTC.

The table lists this clonotype with a few counts. V is TRBV20-1 and J is TRBJ2-4, with D unclear. Per the germline V gene, CDR1 is DFQATT and CDR2 is SNEGSKA (reference sequence). V lost 5 bases to trimming and J lost 0 bases, with 11 bases between them. CDR3 length equals 14 residues. Here the CDR3 reads CSAPPLLAKNIQYF. DNA of the CDR3: TGCAGTGCTCCCCCCCTTCTAGCCAAAAACATTCAGTACTTC.

V gene TRBV29-1 combines with J gene TRBJ2-1; 7 bases line up with TRBD2. The length of the CDR3 is 14 residues. Germline V gene lookup returns CDR1 SQVTM and CDR2 ANQGSEA. J gave up 3 bases and V 1 base, and 3 bases lay outside the gene matches. CDR3 nucleotides: TGCAGCGTTGAAGGCGGGAGACGCTACAATGAGCAGTTCTTC. It yields the protein CSVEGGRRYNEQFF.